This T cell receptor beta chain emerged from a study of blood T cell repertoires in COVID-19. The CDR3 spans 16 residues. CDR1 is SGHAT and CDR2 is FQNNGV in the germline V gene. V lost 6 bases and J lost 9; bases outside the gene matches: 11. Methods used by the authors: The authors estimated nucleated cell counts from reference gene primer amplification. Data came from immunoSEQ multiplex PCR; TCRdb stores just in-frame clones and leaves some out. The DNA was the basis for D and trimming; V, J and clone size are from that table. The data contain 50,000 to 75,000 clones, 79% of them singletons. This clone was observed a single time.

Sequenced material: peripheral blood. The TCR sequence derives from a man in his 60s with acute or convalescent COVID-19. This chain connects TRBV11-2 to TRBJ2-7; 16 bases line up with TRBD2. CDR3 residues: CASRRPGTSGRAGQYF. The CDR3 region has the DNA TGTGCCAGCAGGCGTCCAGGGACTAGCGGGAGGGCCGGGCAGTACTTC. The full variable domain, its missing parts supplied by reference TRBV11-2 and TRBJ2-7, is EAGVAQSPRYKIIEKRQSVAFWCNPISGHATLYWYQQILGQGPKLLIQFQNNGVVDDSQLPKDRFSAERLKGVDSTLKIQPAKLEDSAVYLCASRRPGTSGRAGQYFGPGTRLTVT.